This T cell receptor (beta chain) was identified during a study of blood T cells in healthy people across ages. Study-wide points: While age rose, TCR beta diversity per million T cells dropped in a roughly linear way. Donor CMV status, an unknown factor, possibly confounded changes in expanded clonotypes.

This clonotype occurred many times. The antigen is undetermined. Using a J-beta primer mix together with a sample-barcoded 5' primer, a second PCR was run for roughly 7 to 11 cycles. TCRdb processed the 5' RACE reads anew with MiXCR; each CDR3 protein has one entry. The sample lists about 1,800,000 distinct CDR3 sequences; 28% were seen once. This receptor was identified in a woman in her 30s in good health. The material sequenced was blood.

CDR3 region: CASSLDLSGTSYGYTF. DNA of the CDR3: TGTGCCAGCAGCTTAGATCTATCCGGGACCTCCTATGGCTACACCTTC. The chain has TRBV11-3 and TRBJ1-2, with D perhaps matching TRBD1 (5 bases). The CDR3 is 16 residues long. Germline values: CDR1 SGHNT, CDR2 YENEEA. Trimming took 0 bases from V and 4 from J, leaving 15 bases between them.